This TCR beta chain was obtained from a study of blood T cell repertoires in COVID-19. Looking at the study overall: Nucleic acid was either cDNA or gDNA, and it came from T cells, B-cell-depleted T cells, or PBMCs.

Profiling relied on immunoSEQ multiplex PCR, and the TCRdb table lists in-frame clones only, not all of them. The sample lists approximately 120,000 clones; around 88% were seen once. This receptor was taken from a man older than 75 with active or convalescent COVID-19. Material: peripheral blood.

DNA of the CDR3: TGCAGCGTCGGGGCAAGGACAGACTATGGCTACACCTTC. This translates into CSVGARTDYGYTF. The chain uses TRBV29-1 and TRBJ1-2; D possibly corresponds to TRBD1 (6 bases). Germline V gene sequence: CDR1 SQVTM, CDR2 ANQGSEA. The CDR3 runs to 13 residues. Trimming stripped 6 bases from V and 3 bases from J, with 14 bases between.